This T cell receptor (beta chain) was found in a study of T cells in women clearing cervical HPV infection. The CDR3 length is 15 residues. Trimming took 6 bases from V and 5 from J; bases not matched to a gene: 7. Germline V gives CDR1 SGHTA, CDR2 FQGNSA. On this clone: The read halts 3 residues ahead of the CDR3 end, with the missing end drawn from the germline J gene.

All participants had a single incident cervical HPV16 infection, and prevalent HPV16 infections were excluded. Profiling relied on immunoSEQ multiplex PCR, and the TCRdb table lists in-frame clones only, not all of them. The listing records around 20,000 clones. The specimen was blood buffy coat. The V and J genes are TRBV7-2 and TRBJ2-5, with 12 nucleotides matching TRBD2. The TCR originated in a woman aged 18 to 75 with a cervical HPV16 infection that either progressed to CIN3+ or cleared (not recorded which). Partial CDR3 DNA: TGTGCCAGCAGGCGTCTAGCGGGGGGGAGGGAGACC. This encodes CASRRLAGGRET. The complete CDR3 reads CASRRLAGGRETQYF.